The 22 T cell receptor beta chains below all came from one sample that was sequenced in a study of regulatory T cells in long-lasting Graves disease. The TCR beta library used iRepertoire HTBI primers with Arm-PCR amplification of CDR3. TCRdb reprocessed the multiplex PCR reads with MiXCR, giving one entry per CDR3 protein. The sample carries approximately 540,000 distinct CDR3 sequences, about 11% recorded once. The sample's time point: newly diagnosed GD, antithyroid drugs for less than 3 months. Isolated PBMC RNA provided the starting material for the TCR library. A further study also used this sample, focusing on T cells in Graves' hyperthyroidism and ophthalmopathy.

The material sequenced was peripheral blood mononuclear cells (PBMCs), taken at new diagnosis, from a patient treated with antithyroid drugs. Receptor source: a young woman with Graves disease.

This chain connects TRBV4-2 to TRBJ1-2, with 7 nucleotides matching TRBD1. The germline gives CDR1 LGHNA, CDR2 YNFKEQ. This CDR3 is 17 amino acids long. J lost 0 bases, V lost 4 bases, and 11 bases had no gene match. The CDR3 spells CASSPHGQVDSNYGYTF. In nucleotides, the CDR3 is TGTGCCAGCAGCCCTCACGGACAGGTGGATTCTAACTATGGCTACACCTTC.

This clonotype has more than one count but fewer than ten. The CDR3, as DNA: TGTGCCAGCAGCCCCGAGCCTAGTTCCTGGAATGAGCAGTTCTTC. This sequence encodes CASSPEPSSWNEQFF. V usage is TRBV7-9 and J usage is TRBJ2-1; D ambiguous. Germline V lookup: CDR1 SEHNR, CDR2 FQNEAQ (reference sequence). Trimming left V 5 bases short and J 7 bases short, with 18 bases between. This CDR3 region has 15 residues.

This clonotype has only a few counts. This chain joins TRBV28 and TRBJ2-7, with 10 bases that match TRBD2. With 5 bases clipped from V and 7 bases from J, the junction kept 11 bases outside the gene matches. The germline gives CDR1 MDHEN, CDR2 SYDVKM. CDR3 length: 15 residues. The CDR3 loop reads CASSPRSSGSGEQYF. The CDR3 DNA reads TGTGCCAGCAGTCCACGGTCTAGCGGGAGTGGAGAGCAGTACTTC.

This clonotype came up many times. The chain is built from TRBV12-3 or TRBV12-4 and TRBJ2-7; 10 bases are a match to TRBD2. The ends lost 0 bases at V and 6 bases at J; junction bases unmatched: 5. The CDR3 loop spans 15 amino acids. The CDR3 DNA follows: TGTGCCAGCAGTTTAGCGGGACTAGCGTTCAGCGAGCAGTACTTC. Its protein is CASSLAGLAFSEQYF.

This clonotype was seen many times. The chain has TRBV6-1 and TRBJ1-1; the D is unclear. CDR1 is MNHNS, CDR2 SASEGT, per germline. This CDR3 is 11 amino acids long. Trimming took 10 bases from V and 5 from J, leaving 11 bases between them. CDR3 amino acids: CATQAGTEAFF. The CDR3 DNA reads as TGTGCCACCCAAGCGGGGACTGAAGCTTTCTTT.

In its sample, this clonotype was seen many times. Here the CDR3 DNA reads TGTGCCAGCAGTAAGGATCGGGGTTCAGAGACCCAGTACTTC. Translated, it gives CASSKDRGSETQYF. The chain links TRBV11-3 to TRBJ2-5, with D possibly being TRBD2 (5 bases). The ends were cut back, 6 bases at V and 4 bases at J, with 15 bases in the middle. The CDR3 loop spans 14 amino acids. CDR1 SGHNT and CDR2 YENEEA come from the germline V gene. Based on the CDR3 plus reference TRBV11-3 and TRBJ2-5, the full variable domain is EAGVVQSPRYKIIEKKQPVAFWCNPISGHNTLYWYLQNLGQGPELLIRYENEEAVDDSQLPKDRFSAERLKGVDSTLKIQPAELGDSAVYLCASSKDRGSETQYFGPGTRLLVL.

This clonotype was seen repeatedly, ten times or more. The chain links TRBV6-1 to TRBJ2-3, with D possibly being TRBD2 (5 bases). CDR1 is MNHNS, CDR2 SASEGT, per germline. The CDR3 covers 13 residues. V was trimmed by 6 bases and J by 3 bases, leaving 10 bases between them. CDR3 sequence reads: CASRNERTDTQYF. The CDR3 DNA is TGTGCCAGCAGGAACGAGCGGACAGATACGCAGTATTTT.

This clonotype was observed a few times. The chain employs TRBV7-9 and TRBJ1-4; unclear D gene. The CDR3 extends over 14 amino acids. The germline CDR1 and CDR2 sequences are SEHNR and FQNEAQ (reference sequence). V dropped 5 bases and J dropped 8 bases, with 15 bases sitting between them. This chain's CDR3 is CASSVDLGREKLFF. The CDR3 coding sequence is TGTGCCAGCAGCGTCGACCTTGGACGAGAAAAACTGTTTTTT.

This clonotype has only a few counts. The V and J genes are TRBV7-3 and TRBJ2-1, with D uncertain. Germline loops: CDR1 SGHTA, CDR2 FQGTGA. The CDR3 is 14 residues long. V lost 4 bases and J 0 bases, leaving 7 bases between the germline ends. Here the CDR3 reads CASSSVSSYNEQFF. Here the CDR3 DNA reads TGTGCCAGCAGCTCAGTCAGCTCCTACAATGAGCAGTTCTTC.

This clonotype appeared many times. The chain joins TRBV28 to TRBJ1-2; D is uncertain. CDR1 and CDR2 from the germline V gene are MDHEN and SYDVKM. The CDR3 is made up of 14 amino acids. V was clipped by 5 bases and J by 0 bases, with 10 bases between them. In DNA, the CDR3 is TGTGCCAGCAGTCTCAGAATGGCTAACTATGGCTACACCTTC. Residues: CASSLRMANYGYTF.

This clonotype was detected ten times or more. The genes are TRBV6-2 or TRBV6-3 and TRBJ2-5, with 12 bases identical to TRBD1. In germline, CDR1 is MNHEY, CDR2 SVGEGT. The junction had 5 bases not matched to a gene; V was cut back by 4 bases and J by 5 bases. There are 15 residues in the CDR3. The CDR3: CASSWDRGLWETQYF. The CDR3 DNA is TGTGCCAGCAGTTGGGACAGGGGGCTTTGGGAGACCCAGTACTTC.

The gene calls are TRBV7-2 and TRBJ2-7; D remains unclear. The CDR3 length is 15 residues. Germline loops: CDR1 SGHTA, CDR2 FQGNSA. V was clipped by 5 bases and J by 0 bases, with 14 bases between them. CDR3 sequence: CASSQTEVTSYEQYF. CDR3 nucleotides: TGTGCCAGCAGCCAAACGGAAGTAACCTCCTACGAGCAGTACTTC.

In the case of this clonotype: At one end the junction does not follow the germline gene, possibly because of a read error. This chain uses TRBV19 with TRBJ1-1; D unresolved. The CDR3 totals 13 residues. The germline gives CDR1 LNHDA, CDR2 SQIVND (reference sequence). The CDR3 is CASADKMNTKAFF. The CDR3 DNA sequence: TGTGCCAGTGCCGACAAGATGAACACTAAAGCTTTCTTT.

This clonotype was observed many times. V gene TRBV29-1 combines with J gene TRBJ2-2; 7 nucleotides align to TRBD2. The CDR3 contains 16 residues. CDR1 and CDR2 from the germline V gene are SQVTM and ANQGSEA. With 1 base clipped from V and 4 bases from J, the junction kept 9 bases outside the gene matches. This CDR3 reads CSVEGLPSGATGELFF. CDR3 DNA: TGCAGCGTTGAAGGCCTCCCTAGCGGAGCCACCGGGGAGCTGTTTTTT.

This clonotype was seen repeatedly, ten times or more. V and J are TRBV6-2 or TRBV6-3 and TRBJ2-7; TRBD2 is a possible D gene (5 bases). There are 13 residues in the CDR3. Per germline, CDR1 MNHEY and CDR2 SVGEGT. V was pared by 7 bases and J by 0 bases, with 10 bases between. The CDR3: CASTGENSYEQYF. Here the CDR3 DNA reads TGTGCCAGCACTGGGGAGAACTCCTACGAGCAGTACTTC.

This clonotype occurred a few times. V and J are TRBV28 and TRBJ1-2; D is possibly TRBD1 (6 bases). The CDR3 length is 15 residues. CDR1 is MDHEN, CDR2 SYDVKM, per germline. Trimming shortened V by 6 bases and J by 2 bases, and 16 bases separated the two germline ends. The CDR3, as DNA: TGTGCCAGCAGCCCCTGGACAGTTCCCAACTATGGCTACACCTTC. This gives the protein CASSPWTVPNYGYTF.

This clonotype was counted many times. The chain uses TRBV4-1 and TRBJ1-5; possibly TRBD1 for D (5 bases). V was trimmed by 0 bases and J by 7 bases, leaving 19 bases between them. Germline CDR1 is MGHRA and CDR2 is YSYEKL. The CDR3 spans 17 residues. The CDR3: CASSQESRGRRGQPQHF. For the CDR3, the DNA is TGCGCCAGCAGCCAAGAGTCGAGGGGAAGGAGGGGACAGCCCCAGCATTTT.

The rearrangement joins TRBV5-4 to TRBJ2-3; 7 bases match TRBD2. Germline loops: CDR1 SGHNT, CDR2 YYREEE (reference sequence). Trimming removed 2 bases from V and 8 bases from J; junction bases left unmatched: 5. The CDR3 totals 13 residues. The CDR3 coding sequence is TGTGCCAGCAGCTTACGGGAGGTGGGTACGCAGTATTTT. Amino acid sequence: CASSLREVGTQYF.

This clonotype was seen repeatedly, ten times or more. The chain uses TRBV27 and TRBJ1-5, with 8 bases fitting TRBD1. Trimming cost V 5 bases and J 5 bases; bases outside gene matches: 5. The CDR3 runs 14 residues. Looked up from germline, CDR1 is MNHEY and CDR2 is SMNVEV (reference sequence). This CDR3 is CASSPQGAHQPQHF. DNA of the CDR3: TGTGCCAGCAGTCCTCAGGGGGCTCATCAGCCCCAGCATTTT.

Turning to this clonotype: The junction does not match germline at one end; this may be a read error. The chain links TRBV6-9 to TRBJ1-1; D call uncertain. The CDR3 length is 15 residues. CDR1 and CDR2 (germline): MNHGY, SVAAGI. Here the CDR3 reads CASSYQMGTNTGAFF. The CDR3 bases are TGTGCCAGCAGTTACCAGATGGGCACTAACACTGGAGCTTTCTTT.

This clonotype was counted ten times or more. The CDR3 is CAISDGRTRTDTQYF. The CDR3 bases are TGTGCCATCAGTGACGGCAGGACTCGAACAGATACGCAGTATTTT. The V and J genes are TRBV10-3 and TRBJ2-3; maybe TRBD2 (5 bases). V lost 3 bases to trimming and J lost 3 bases, with 13 bases between them. The germline CDR1 and CDR2 sequences are ENHRY and SYGVKD. This CDR3 contains 15 residues.

This clonotype was seen many times. The chain joins TRBV28 to TRBJ2-3; TRBD2 matches at 8 bases. Germline V gene lookup returns CDR1 MDHEN and CDR2 SYDVKM. The CDR3 is 14 amino acids. J lost 2 bases, V lost 6 bases, and 4 bases had no gene match. This CDR3 reads CASSPTSDTDTQYF. The CDR3 DNA reads as TGTGCCAGCAGCCCGACTAGCGACACAGATACGCAGTATTTT.